This T cell receptor (beta chain) originates from a study of cytomegalovirus exposure and HLA in healthy donors. Deletions cut 2 bases from V and 3 bases from J, with 17 bases between. CDR1 and CDR2 (germline): SGHAT, FQNNGV. This CDR3 has 16 amino acids. Whole-study results and caveats: The authors considered a cluster of highly shared sequence variants likely to be a sequencing artifact.

The study ran its PCR with 60 Vbeta and 13 Jbeta primers. The data were produced by immunoSEQ multiplex PCR, yet TCRdb's version contains in-frame clones alone and is incomplete. The repertoire includes 83,000 or so clones, 81% of them detected once, and 1.9% sits in the top ten. Of note for this clone: The antigen is unknown.

What was sequenced was PBMCs. The TCR sequence derives from a woman aged 30 to 39 in good health and CMV-seronegative. This chain links TRBV11-2 with TRBJ2-7; unclear D gene. Written as DNA, the CDR3 is TGTGCCAGCAGCTTAACGTATCCCGACACCCTCTACGAGCAGTACTTC. Residues: CASSLTYPDTLYEQYF. The full variable domain, its missing parts supplied by reference TRBV11-2 and TRBJ2-7, is EAGVAQSPRYKIIEKRQSVAFWCNPISGHATLYWYQQILGQGPKLLIQFQNNGVVDDSQLPKDRFSAERLKGVDSTLKIQPAKLEDSAVYLCASSLTYPDTLYEQYFGPGTRLTVT.